These 14 T cell receptor beta chains were all obtained from the same sample, sequenced in a study of blood T cell repertoires in COVID-19. Libraries were prepared by immunoSEQ multiplex PCR; TCRdb keeps only in-frame clonotypes and omits some of them. Of 200,000 to 300,000 clones listed, approximately 86% are singletons. The sequencing sample was made of peripheral blood. The receptors stem from a woman between 55 and 75 years old who had recovered from COVID-19.

This clone occurred a few times. V is TRBV4-2 and J is TRBJ1-5; D is possibly TRBD1 (6 bases). Trimming took 0 bases from V and 0 from J, leaving 15 bases between them. In germline, CDR1 is LGHNA, CDR2 YNFKEQ. The CDR3 contains 18 residues. The CDR3: CASSQDRQGLYSNQPQHF. CDR3 nucleotides: TGTGCCAGCAGCCAAGATCGGCAGGGGTTATATAGCAATCAGCCCCAGCATTTT.

The chain joins TRBV5-8 to TRBJ1-4; maybe TRBD1 (5 bases). Germline assignment: CDR1 SGHTS and CDR2 YDEGEE. V lost 4 bases and J lost 0, with 13 bases in between. The CDR3 is made up of 16 amino acids. The CDR3 is CASSTGLFATNEKLFF. CDR3 bases: TGTGCCAGCAGCACGGGACTCTTTGCAACTAATGAAAAACTGTTTTTT.

The chain carries TRBV28 and TRBJ2-3; TRBD2 matches 11 bases. Germline CDR1 reads MDHEN; CDR2 reads SYDVKM. V dropped 3 bases and J dropped 2; count of bases not matched to a gene: 4. The CDR3 totals 16 residues. The CDR3 DNA reads as TGTGCCAGCAGTTTCGGGACTAGCGGACTCACAGATACGCAGTATTTT. This translates into CASSFGTSGLTDTQYF.

This chain connects TRBV10-3 to TRBJ1-5, with TRBD1 as a possible D gene (6 bases). The CDR3 has 16 residues. With 0 bases removed from V and 1 base from J, the gap between germline ends came to 10 bases. Germline V gene lookup returns CDR1 ENHRY and CDR2 SYGVKD. CDR3 in DNA: TGTGCCATCAGTGAGTCGACGGGACACAGCAATCAGCCCCAGCATTTT. This translates into CAISESTGHSNQPQHF.

CDR3 bases: TGTGCCAGTAGTATTTCTCGCGGGGGACGCGCCTACAATGAGCAGTTCTTC. Residues: CASSISRGGRAYNEQFF. V gene TRBV19 combines with J gene TRBJ2-1; the match to TRBD2 covers 7 bases. J gave up 2 bases and V 3 bases, and 10 bases lay outside the gene matches. Germline values: CDR1 LNHDA, CDR2 SQIVND (reference sequence). This CDR3 is built from 17 residues.

This clone appeared a few times. J is TRBJ1-2 and V is TRBV2; 9 positions match TRBD1. V gave up 8 bases and J gave up 6 bases; unmatched junction bases: 4. The CDR3 is 12 residues long. Germline CDR1 reads SNHLY; CDR2 reads FYNNEI. CDR3: CASRGDRDGYTF. CDR3 coding DNA: TGTGCCAGCCGGGGGGACAGGGATGGCTACACCTTC.

The chain employs TRBV7-2 and TRBJ2-1; D perhaps matches TRBD1 (6 bases). The germline V gene encodes CDR1 SGHTA and CDR2 FQGNSA. The CDR3 contains 15 residues. V lost 5 bases, J lost 4 bases, and 15 bases lay in between. CDR3 loop: CASSIRYREYNEQFF. CDR3 in DNA: TGTGCCAGCAGCATACGTTACAGGGAATACAATGAGCAGTTCTTC.

V and J are TRBV28 and TRBJ1-2; 8 bases agree with TRBD1. This CDR3 comprises 16 residues. The germline V gene has CDR1 MDHEN and CDR2 SYDVKM. J lost 2 bases, V lost 3 bases, and 8 bases had no gene match. CDR3 sequence (DNA): TGTGCCAGCAGTTTTCAAACAGGGGGACCGAACTATGGCTACACCTTC. Translating gives CASSFQTGGPNYGYTF.

This chain joins TRBV9 and TRBJ1-5; no clear D. Trimming removed 7 bases at V and 1 base at J, with 15 bases between. The CDR3 extends over 15 amino acids. Germline V gene data show CDR1 as SGDLS and CDR2 as YYNGEE. The CDR3: CASGRGSSSNQPQHF. In DNA, the CDR3 is TGTGCCAGCGGGAGAGGCAGTTCAAGCAATCAGCCCCAGCATTTT.

The rearrangement joins TRBV20-1 to TRBJ2-3; D is undetermined. The CDR3 has 11 residues. V lost 3 bases, J lost 4 bases, and 5 bases lay in between. Germline V gives CDR1 DFQATT, CDR2 SNEGSKA (reference sequence). The CDR3 nucleotides read TGCAGTGCTAGCGAGGCAGATACGCAGTATTTT. Encoded protein: CSASEADTQYF.

J is TRBJ1-4 and V is TRBV5-6; TRBD1 matches at 10 bases. The V segment lost 3 bases and the J segment 8 bases; nucleotides outside the gene matches: 7. Looked up from germline, CDR1 is SGHDT and CDR2 is YYEEEE. This CDR3 region has 15 residues. The CDR3 nucleotides are TGTGCCAGCAGCTCCTTGGGACAGGGGCGAGAAAAACTGTTTTTT. Translated: CASSSLGQGREKLFF.

Written as DNA, the CDR3 is TGTGCCAGCAGTGAAGCGCCGAGGACAGACCATACGCAGTATTTT. This gives the protein CASSEAPRTDHTQYF. The chain combines TRBV6-1 with TRBJ2-3; a weak D match, TRBD1 (6 bases). CDR1 MNHNS and CDR2 SASEGT come from the germline V gene. The CDR3 is 15 amino acids. The ends were cut back, 0 bases at V and 7 bases at J, with 14 bases in the middle.

The rearrangement uses TRBV6-4 and TRBJ2-2; maybe TRBD1 (5 bases). CDR1 and CDR2 from the germline V gene are MRHNA and SNTAGT. With 5 bases removed from V and 5 bases from J, the gap between germline ends came to 12 bases. The CDR3 totals 14 residues. The CDR3 bases are TGTGCCAGCAGTTCAGGGTTTAGAACCGGGGAGCTGTTTTTT. Its protein product is CASSSGFRTGELFF.

The V gene is TRBV5-1, the J gene TRBJ2-5, with D maybe TRBD1 (6 bases). The CDR3 is 12 amino acids. Trimming took 4 bases from V and 4 from J, leaving 8 bases between them. Looked up from germline, CDR1 is SGHRS and CDR2 is YFSETQ. CDR3 loop: CASSPTGETQYF. The CDR3 DNA reads as TGCGCCAGCAGCCCGACAGGAGAGACCCAGTACTTC.